The following is a T cell receptor (beta chain) sequence with its context. This sample was taken from a study of technical replicates of blood from a handful of donors. TCRdb's table, derived via immunoSEQ multiplex PCR, lists solely in-frame clones and lacks some. The top ten hold 0.15% to 0.2% of the sample, which has tens of thousands of clones, less than 98% seen once. V was pared by 2 bases and J by 3 bases, with 8 bases between. Germline lookup yields CDR1 SNHLY and CDR2 FYNNEI. There are 13 residues in the CDR3. The V and J genes are TRBV2 and TRBJ2-7; weak D call: TRBD1 (5 bases). Sequencing was performed on T cells isolated from PBMCs. The source of this sequence is a human donor in good health. The DNA for the CDR3 is TGTGCCAGCAGTGAAACCAGGGACTACGAGCAGTACTTC. Translating it yields CASSETRDYEQYF.